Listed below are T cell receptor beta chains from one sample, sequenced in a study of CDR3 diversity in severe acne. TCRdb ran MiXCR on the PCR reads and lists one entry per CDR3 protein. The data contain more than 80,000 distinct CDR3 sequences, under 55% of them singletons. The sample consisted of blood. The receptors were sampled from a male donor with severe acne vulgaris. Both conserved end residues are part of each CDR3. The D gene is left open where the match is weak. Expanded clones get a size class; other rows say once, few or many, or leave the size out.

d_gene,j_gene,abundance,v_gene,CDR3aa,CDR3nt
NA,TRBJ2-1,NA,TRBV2,CASIRAVTYNEQFF,TGTGCCAGCATTCGGGCGGTAACCTACAATGAGCAGTTCTTC
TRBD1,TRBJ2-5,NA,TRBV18,CASSPGQGTQETQYF,TGTGCCAGCTCACCGGGACAGGGGACACAAGAGACCCAGTACTTC
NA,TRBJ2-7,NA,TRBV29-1,CSVEGGQPYEQYF,TGCAGCGTTGAAGGGGGGCAGCCCTACGAGCAGTACTTC
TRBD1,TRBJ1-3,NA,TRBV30,CAWSGRDSIYF,TGTGCCTGGAGTGGACGGGACAGCATATATTTT
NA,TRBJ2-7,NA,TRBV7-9,CASSRGRAYEQYF,TGTGCTAGCAGCCGCGGACGGGCCTACGAGCAGTACTTC
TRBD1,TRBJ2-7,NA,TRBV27,CASSPYTGTGRYEQYF,TGTGCCAGCAGTCCCTACACCGGGACAGGGAGGTACGAGCAGTACTTC
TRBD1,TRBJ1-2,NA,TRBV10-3,CAISVGQVNYTF,TGTGCCATCAGTGTAGGACAGGTCAACTACACCTTC
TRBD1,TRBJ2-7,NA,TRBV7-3,CASSFTGGVNEQYF,TGTGCCAGCAGCTTTACAGGGGGCGTCAACGAGCAGTACTTC
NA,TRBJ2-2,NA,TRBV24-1,CATRAQTNTGELFF,TGTGCCACCAGGGCACAGACGAACACCGGGGAGCTGTTTTTT
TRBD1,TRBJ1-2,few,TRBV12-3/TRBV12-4,CASSNAAPKGAPGYTF,TGTGCCAGCAGCAACGCCGCCCCTAAGGGGGCGCCTGGCTACACCTTC
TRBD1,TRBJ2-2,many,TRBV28,CASSHHRGRASKELFF,TGTGCCAGCAGTCACCACAGGGGGCGCGCGAGCAAGGAGCTGTTTTTT
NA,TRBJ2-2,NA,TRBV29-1,CSVESLGELFF,TGCAGCGTTGAAAGCCTCGGGGAGCTGTTTTTT
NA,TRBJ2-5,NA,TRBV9,CASSVGSVIETQYF,TGTGCCAGCAGCGTAGGCTCTGTAATAGAGACCCAGTACTTC
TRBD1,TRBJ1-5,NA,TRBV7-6,CASSPSRGGVSSQPQHF,TGTGCCAGCAGCCCCTCCAGGGGGGGGGTGAGCAGTCAGCCCCAGCATTTT
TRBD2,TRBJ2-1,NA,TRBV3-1,CASSPTGLAGGAENEQFF,TGTGCCAGCAGCCCCACGGGACTAGCGGGAGGGGCAGAAAATGAGCAGTTCTTC
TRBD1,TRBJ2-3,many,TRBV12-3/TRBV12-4,CASTHPWTGSDTQYF,TGTGCCAGCACCCACCCTTGGACAGGATCGGATACGCAGTATTTT